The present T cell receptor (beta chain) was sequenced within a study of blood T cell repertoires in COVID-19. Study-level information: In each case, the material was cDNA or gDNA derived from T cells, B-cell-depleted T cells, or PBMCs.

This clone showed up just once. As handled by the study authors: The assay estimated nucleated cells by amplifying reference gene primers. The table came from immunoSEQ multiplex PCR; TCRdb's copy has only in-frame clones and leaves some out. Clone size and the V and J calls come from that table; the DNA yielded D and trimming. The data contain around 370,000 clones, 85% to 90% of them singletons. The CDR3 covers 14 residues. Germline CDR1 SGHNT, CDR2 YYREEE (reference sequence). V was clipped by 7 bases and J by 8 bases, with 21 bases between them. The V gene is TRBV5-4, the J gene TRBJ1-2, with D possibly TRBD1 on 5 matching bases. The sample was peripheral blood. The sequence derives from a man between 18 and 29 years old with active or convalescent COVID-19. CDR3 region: CASVSARGSGGYTF. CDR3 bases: TGTGCCAGCGTTTCGGCCCGGGGGTCGGGCGGCTACACCTTC.